The rows below give T cell receptor beta chains drawn from one sample of a study of identical twins. TCRdb re-analysed the 5' RACE reads in MiXCR, keeping a single row per CDR3 protein. This table holds approximately 890,000 distinct CDR3 sequences, 9% to 15% found once. These data also featured in a second study, about yellow fever vaccine responses in identical twins.

The sample was PBMCs. Every receptor here comes from a woman younger than 30 in good health. Each CDR3 is given with its conserved first and last residue. D genes are given only for firm matches. Clone size is given for some rows only: seen once, a few or many times, or a class if the clone is expanded.

v_gene: TRBV7-2; d_gene: TRBD1; abundance: -; j_gene: TRBJ1-2; CDR3nt: TGTGCCAGCAGCTTAGACGCGGGACAGGGTGTAGGAGGCTACACCTTC; CDR3aa: CASSLDAGQGVGGYTF
v_gene: TRBV5-1; d_gene: -; abundance: few; j_gene: TRBJ2-3; CDR3nt: TGCGCCAGCAGCTTGGGGCTTGGCAGGGGACCAAGCACAGATACGCAGTATTTT; CDR3aa: CASSLGLGRGPSTDTQYF
v_gene: TRBV29-1; d_gene: -; abundance: many; j_gene: TRBJ2-1; CDR3nt: TGCAGCGTTCGTAACTCAGGCCCCTACAATGAGCAGTTCTTC; CDR3aa: CSVRNSGPYNEQFF
v_gene: TRBV4-2; d_gene: TRBD2; abundance: -; j_gene: TRBJ2-5; CDR3nt: TGTGCCAGCAGCCAAGATCTTGTGGCTAGCGGGGGTTTTCAAGAGACCCAGTACTTC; CDR3aa: CASSQDLVASGGFQETQYF
v_gene: TRBV12-3/TRBV12-4; d_gene: -; abundance: -; j_gene: TRBJ2-3; CDR3nt: TGTGCCAGCAGTTTAGACTCTCTGTACACCAACACAGATACGCAGTATTTT; CDR3aa: CASSLDSLYTNTDTQYF
v_gene: TRBV3-1; d_gene: -; abundance: many; j_gene: TRBJ2-1; CDR3nt: TGTGCCAGCAGCCAATCTCCCCGCTCCGGGCAGTTCTTC; CDR3aa: CASSQSPRSGQFF
v_gene: TRBV3-1; d_gene: -; abundance: many; j_gene: TRBJ2-6; CDR3nt: TGTGCCAGCAGCCAAGATTCGGCAGGGGCCAACGTCCTGACTTTC; CDR3aa: CASSQDSAGANVLTF
v_gene: TRBV12-3/TRBV12-4; d_gene: TRBD2; abundance: -; j_gene: TRBJ2-3; CDR3nt: TGTGCCAGCATCCTACTAGCGGGAGGGCCGGGTGATACGCAGTATTTT; CDR3aa: CASILLAGGPGDTQYF
v_gene: TRBV20-1; d_gene: TRBD2; abundance: -; j_gene: TRBJ2-2; CDR3nt: TGCAGTGCAACCGCGGGGGGGAACACCGGGGAGCTGTTTTTT; CDR3aa: CSATAGGNTGELFF
v_gene: TRBV24-1; d_gene: -; abundance: -; j_gene: TRBJ2-1; CDR3nt: TGTGCCACCAGTGAGACAGACAATGAGCAGTTCTTC; CDR3aa: CATSETDNEQFF
v_gene: TRBV20-1; d_gene: -; abundance: -; j_gene: TRBJ2-1; CDR3nt: TGCAGTGCTAGAGAAGCGACTAGAGGGATCCATGAGCAGTTCTTC; CDR3aa: CSAREATRGIHEQFF
v_gene: TRBV6-1; d_gene: TRBD2; abundance: -; j_gene: TRBJ2-1; CDR3nt: TGTGCCAGCAGTCGACGACTAGCGGAGCCGAGATACAATGAGCAGTTCTTC; CDR3aa: CASSRRLAEPRYNEQFF
v_gene: TRBV18; d_gene: TRBD2; abundance: -; j_gene: TRBJ2-1; CDR3nt: TGTACCAGCTCCCCCGGGACTAGCGGTCTGAATGAGCAGTTCTTC; CDR3aa: CTSSPGTSGLNEQFF
v_gene: TRBV6-5; d_gene: -; abundance: many; j_gene: TRBJ1-3; CDR3nt: TGTGCCAGCAAAAACTTGGACACCATATATTTT; CDR3aa: CASKNLDTIYF
v_gene: TRBV3-1; d_gene: -; abundance: -; j_gene: TRBJ2-5; CDR3nt: TGTGCCAGCAGCCGCCCTACCTGGTACCAAGAGACCCAGTACTTC; CDR3aa: CASSRPTWYQETQYF
v_gene: TRBV29-1; d_gene: -; abundance: -; j_gene: TRBJ2-3; CDR3nt: TGCAGCGCCCAACAGAGTTCAGATACGCAGTATTTT; CDR3aa: CSAQQSSDTQYF
v_gene: TRBV7-8; d_gene: -; abundance: -; j_gene: TRBJ1-1; CDR3nt: TGTGCCAGCAGCCCCAGTTGGGGCCGGGATACTGAAGCTTTCTTT; CDR3aa: CASSPSWGRDTEAFF
v_gene: TRBV4-1; d_gene: TRBD2; abundance: -; j_gene: TRBJ2-3; CDR3nt: TGCGCCAGCAGCCAAGATGAGACTAGCGGGAGGTACATTACGCAGTATTTT; CDR3aa: CASSQDETSGRYITQYF
v_gene: TRBV15; d_gene: TRBD2; abundance: few; j_gene: TRBJ2-1; CDR3nt: TGTGCCACCAGCGTGGGACTAGCTTCCTACAATGAGCAGTTCTTC; CDR3aa: CATSVGLASYNEQFF
v_gene: TRBV28; d_gene: -; abundance: many; j_gene: TRBJ1-1; CDR3nt: TGTGCCAGCAGTTGGAGTAGTTCCACTGAAGCTTTCTTT; CDR3aa: CASSWSSSTEAFF
v_gene: TRBV9; d_gene: TRBD2; abundance: few; j_gene: TRBJ2-5; CDR3nt: TGTGCCAGCAGCACCCCATTGTCGGGGGGGCTAGAGACCCAGTACTTC; CDR3aa: CASSTPLSGGLETQYF
v_gene: TRBV4-1; d_gene: -; abundance: few; j_gene: TRBJ2-3; CDR3nt: TGCGCCAGCAGCCAAGCAACCGACACACGGGATACGCAGTATTTT; CDR3aa: CASSQATDTRDTQYF
v_gene: TRBV5-1; d_gene: -; abundance: many; j_gene: TRBJ1-1; CDR3nt: TGCGCCAGCCGTGGGAGAACTGAAGCTTTCTTT; CDR3aa: CASRGRTEAFF
v_gene: TRBV27; d_gene: TRBD1; abundance: -; j_gene: TRBJ2-7; CDR3nt: TGTGCCAGCAGTTTATCCGGGACAGGGGGCCTCTACGAGCAGTACTTC; CDR3aa: CASSLSGTGGLYEQYF
v_gene: TRBV28; d_gene: TRBD2; abundance: few; j_gene: TRBJ2-1; CDR3nt: TGTGCCAGCAGTTTGGCACTAGCGTTCTACAATGAGCAGTTCTTC; CDR3aa: CASSLALAFYNEQFF
v_gene: TRBV12-3/TRBV12-4; d_gene: -; abundance: -; j_gene: TRBJ2-7; CDR3nt: TGTGCCAGCAGTTCCACTGAAACCTACGAGCAGTACTTC; CDR3aa: CASSSTETYEQYF
v_gene: TRBV12-3/TRBV12-4; d_gene: -; abundance: -; j_gene: TRBJ1-2; CDR3nt: TGTGCCAGCAGTCCACGGGGGACACAAGATGGCTACACCTTC; CDR3aa: CASSPRGTQDGYTF
v_gene: TRBV3-1; d_gene: -; abundance: -; j_gene: TRBJ2-5; CDR3nt: TGTGCCAGCAGCCCTCGGGCCCAATGGGGAGAGACCCAGTACTTC; CDR3aa: CASSPRAQWGETQYF
v_gene: TRBV5-1; d_gene: TRBD1; abundance: few; j_gene: TRBJ2-3; CDR3nt: TGCGCCAGCAGCCAAAACAGGGGGCGCAGGACAGATACGCAGTATTTT; CDR3aa: CASSQNRGRRTDTQYF
v_gene: TRBV6-1; d_gene: -; abundance: few; j_gene: TRBJ2-5; CDR3nt: TGTGCCAGCCAGACCGGACACAGAGACCAAGAGACCCAGTACTTC; CDR3aa: CASQTGHRDQETQYF
v_gene: TRBV20-1; d_gene: TRBD2; abundance: -; j_gene: TRBJ2-1; CDR3nt: TGCAGTGCTAGGACCACCGGGACTAGCATTTATGAGCAGTTCTTC; CDR3aa: CSARTTGTSIYEQFF
v_gene: TRBV12-3/TRBV12-4; d_gene: -; abundance: few; j_gene: TRBJ2-1; CDR3nt: TGTGCCAGCAAACAATGGGGAACCTACAATGAGCAGTTCTTC; CDR3aa: CASKQWGTYNEQFF
v_gene: TRBV7-3; d_gene: -; abundance: few; j_gene: TRBJ1-2; CDR3nt: TGTGCCAGCAGCCACGGCAGGGGCCCTTATGGCTACACCTTC; CDR3aa: CASSHGRGPYGYTF
v_gene: TRBV20-1; d_gene: TRBD2; abundance: few; j_gene: TRBJ2-3; CDR3nt: TGCAGTGCTTGTTTAGCGGGAGGGCCCCCAGATACGCAGTATTTT; CDR3aa: CSACLAGGPPDTQYF
v_gene: TRBV29-1; d_gene: TRBD1; abundance: -; j_gene: TRBJ1-2; CDR3nt: TGCAGCGTTGAGGATGTACAGGGGAGGGAGGGCTACACCTTC; CDR3aa: CSVEDVQGREGYTF
v_gene: TRBV4-1; d_gene: TRBD2; abundance: -; j_gene: TRBJ2-4; CDR3nt: TGCGCCAGCAGCCAAGATCGGCTAGCGGGGGGGCCTAGCATTCAGTACTTC; CDR3aa: CASSQDRLAGGPSIQYF
v_gene: TRBV5-4; d_gene: TRBD1; abundance: -; j_gene: TRBJ2-2; CDR3nt: TGTGCCATCATGGAGGACAGGGAAGCCGGGGAGCTGTTTTTT; CDR3aa: CAIMEDREAGELFF
v_gene: TRBV12-3/TRBV12-4; d_gene: -; abundance: few; j_gene: TRBJ1-2; CDR3nt: TGTGCCAGCAGTTTACCCCCCCAGGCTCCTGGCTACACCTTC; CDR3aa: CASSLPPQAPGYTF
v_gene: TRBV2; d_gene: -; abundance: few; j_gene: TRBJ1-2; CDR3nt: TGTGCCAGCTCCTGGGGGGCAGGCTATGGCTACACCTTC; CDR3aa: CASSWGAGYGYTF
v_gene: TRBV20-1; d_gene: -; abundance: -; j_gene: TRBJ2-5; CDR3nt: TGCAGTGTAGGGGCTTACCAAGAGACCCAGTACTTC; CDR3aa: CSVGAYQETQYF
v_gene: TRBV7-8; d_gene: -; abundance: few; j_gene: TRBJ2-3; CDR3nt: TGTGCCAGCAGCTGGGCAGGAGGGGGGGGGTTCGGCACAGATACGCAGTATTTT; CDR3aa: CASSWAGGGGFGTDTQYF
v_gene: TRBV20-1; d_gene: -; abundance: -; j_gene: TRBJ2-5; CDR3nt: TGCAGTGCTAGGGGGCTTTCAGAGACCCAGTACTTC; CDR3aa: CSARGLSETQYF
v_gene: TRBV12-3/TRBV12-4; d_gene: -; abundance: few; j_gene: TRBJ1-5; CDR3nt: TGTGCCAGCAGTTTTCAACCTTCAAGGGCCCAGCATTTT; CDR3aa: CASSFQPSRAQHF
v_gene: TRBV9; d_gene: TRBD2; abundance: few; j_gene: TRBJ2-3; CDR3nt: TGTGCCAGCAGCGTAACCGGGACTACCCAAACAGATACGCAGTATTTT; CDR3aa: CASSVTGTTQTDTQYF
v_gene: TRBV6-1; d_gene: -; abundance: -; j_gene: TRBJ2-3; CDR3nt: TGTGCCAGCAGTGCCCAGGGAGTTACCTCAGATACGCAGTATTTT; CDR3aa: CASSAQGVTSDTQYF
v_gene: TRBV12-3/TRBV12-4; d_gene: -; abundance: -; j_gene: TRBJ1-5; CDR3nt: TGTGCCAGCAGTTTAATTTTTTGGGGGGCGGGTTCAAATCAGCCCCAGCATTTT; CDR3aa: CASSLIFWGAGSNQPQHF
v_gene: TRBV15; d_gene: -; abundance: few; j_gene: TRBJ2-2; CDR3nt: TGTGCCACCAGCAGAGATCTAGGGACCGTACCCGGGGAGCTGTTTTTT; CDR3aa: CATSRDLGTVPGELFF
v_gene: TRBV24-1; d_gene: TRBD2; abundance: -; j_gene: TRBJ2-1; CDR3nt: TGTGCCACCAGTGCCGGGGGCCTAGCGGGAGTCGGGCATGAGCAGTTCTTC; CDR3aa: CATSAGGLAGVGHEQFF
v_gene: TRBV5-1; d_gene: -; abundance: many; j_gene: TRBJ2-4; CDR3nt: TGCGCCAGCAGCGGGGACGGTACCAAAAACATTCAGTACTTC; CDR3aa: CASSGDGTKNIQYF
v_gene: TRBV6-4; d_gene: -; abundance: few; j_gene: TRBJ1-2; CDR3nt: TGTGCCAGCAGTGACTCCGAGGGGTCCTATGGCTACACCTTC; CDR3aa: CASSDSEGSYGYTF
v_gene: TRBV5-1; d_gene: -; abundance: -; j_gene: TRBJ2-2; CDR3nt: TGCGCCAGCAGCTTGGTCTGGGGCGGCACCGGGGAGCTGTTTTTT; CDR3aa: CASSLVWGGTGELFF
v_gene: TRBV4-1; d_gene: TRBD2; abundance: few; j_gene: TRBJ2-4; CDR3nt: TGCGCCAGCAGCCAAGACCCTAGCGGGGGGAGAAAAAACATTCAGTACTTC; CDR3aa: CASSQDPSGGRKNIQYF
v_gene: TRBV29-1; d_gene: -; abundance: few; j_gene: TRBJ2-1; CDR3nt: TGCAGCGTTGTGGGGACCCGATACAATGAGCAGTTCTTC; CDR3aa: CSVVGTRYNEQFF
v_gene: TRBV13; d_gene: TRBD2; abundance: -; j_gene: TRBJ2-2; CDR3nt: TGTGCCAGCAGCTTATCGCGGGAGACGTACACCGGGGAGCTGTTTTTT; CDR3aa: CASSLSRETYTGELFF
v_gene: TRBV6-1; d_gene: -; abundance: -; j_gene: TRBJ2-1; CDR3nt: TGTGCCAGCAGTGAAGCGGGCGGAGCGGCTGAGCAGTTCTTC; CDR3aa: CASSEAGGAAEQFF
v_gene: TRBV11-2; d_gene: -; abundance: many; j_gene: TRBJ2-5; CDR3nt: TGTGCCAGCAGCTTACCCGGGGGCGGGGAGACCCAGTACTTC; CDR3aa: CASSLPGGGETQYF
v_gene: TRBV3-1; d_gene: TRBD1; abundance: few; j_gene: TRBJ2-5; CDR3nt: TGTGCCAGCAGCCCAACCGTTAAGGGGGCAGGGTACTTC; CDR3aa: CASSPTVKGAGYF
v_gene: TRBV25-1; d_gene: -; abundance: few; j_gene: TRBJ2-1; CDR3nt: TGTGCCAGCAGTGAGGCGGGGGCGGGAGTAGTGTCGAATGAGCAGTTCTTC; CDR3aa: CASSEAGAGVVSNEQFF
v_gene: TRBV29-1; d_gene: -; abundance: many; j_gene: TRBJ2-2; CDR3nt: TGCAGCGTTGTACTGGGGACCGGGGAGCTGTTTTTT; CDR3aa: CSVVLGTGELFF
v_gene: TRBV20-1; d_gene: TRBD2; abundance: few; j_gene: TRBJ2-2; CDR3nt: TGCAGTGCCAATAAACTAGCGGGACGAAACGCCGGGGAGCTGTTTTTT; CDR3aa: CSANKLAGRNAGELFF